Given below is one TCR beta chain in context. Trimming took 1 base from V and 8 from J; bases not matched to a gene: 11. The CDR3 is 16 residues long. CDR1 and CDR2 from the germline V gene are SGDLS and YYNGEE. This entry belongs to a study of shared clonotypes between healthy human individuals. Some clones are missing from TCRdb's copy, which holds only in-frame ones; the method was immunoSEQ multiplex PCR. The sample consists of approximately 1.5 million clones, 98% of them appearing once. Sequenced input: naive CD4+ T cells sorted from blood. Stated subset: CD45RA+ positively selected. V gene TRBV9 combines with J gene TRBJ2-1; TRBD2 matches 8 bases. The origin of this receptor is a man aged 25 to 40 in good health. DNA for the CDR3: TGTGCCAGCAGCGTATCGGGAGGGAGGGAGTTCGATGAGCAGTTCTTC. Translated: CASSVSGGREFDEQFF.